This T cell receptor (beta chain) was retrieved from a study of blood T cell repertoires in COVID-19. Study information: Samples representing acute and convalescent COVID-19 were sourced from the United States, Italy and Spain. Nucleic acid was either cDNA or gDNA, and it came from T cells, B-cell-depleted T cells, or PBMCs.

Original data processing: Amplification with reference gene primers provided the estimates of nucleated cell counts. The table came from immunoSEQ multiplex PCR; TCRdb's copy has only in-frame clones and leaves some out. The D gene and trimming were derived from the DNA, and the V and J assignments and clone size from that table. The sample yields 200,000 to 250,000 clones, around 80% seen once. V lost 4 bases to trimming and J lost 7 bases; unmatched junction nucleotides: 8. Germline CDR1 and CDR2: MNHEY and SVGEGT. This CDR3 comprises 16 residues. The chain carries TRBV6-2 or TRBV6-3 and TRBJ1-5; 12 nucleotides agree with TRBD1. This sequence originates from a human donor in a cohort sampled during active COVID-19. Sample: peripheral blood. The CDR3 reads CASSWDRGRGKQPQHF. As DNA, the CDR3 is TGTGCCAGCAGTTGGGACAGGGGGCGCGGGAAGCAGCCCCAGCATTTT.